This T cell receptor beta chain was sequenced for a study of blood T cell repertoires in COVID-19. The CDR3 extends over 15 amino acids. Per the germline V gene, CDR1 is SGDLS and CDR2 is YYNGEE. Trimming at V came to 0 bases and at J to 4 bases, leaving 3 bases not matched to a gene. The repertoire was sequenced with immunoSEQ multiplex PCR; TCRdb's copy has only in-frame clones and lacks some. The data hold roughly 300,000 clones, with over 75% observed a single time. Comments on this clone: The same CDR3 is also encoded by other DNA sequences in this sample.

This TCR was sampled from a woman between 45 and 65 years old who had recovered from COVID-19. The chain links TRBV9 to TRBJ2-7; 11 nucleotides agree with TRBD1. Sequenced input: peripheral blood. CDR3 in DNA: TGTGCCAGCAGCGTAGGGACAGGGGGCGGGTACGAGCAGTACTTC. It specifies CASSVGTGGGYEQYF.